A single sample is the source of the 23 T cell receptor beta chains below, sequenced in a study of T cell responses to AZD1222 COVID-19 vaccine. Measured with immunoSEQ multiplex PCR; TCRdb has only the in-frame clones, and not every one. In the table there are some 120,000 clones, roughly 92% of which are singletons. Sequenced material: peripheral blood, taken on day 0 of AZD1222 vaccination. The receptors derive from an adult in good health.

The chain joins TRBV15 to TRBJ1-1, with D unclear. Looked up from germline, CDR1 is LNHNV and CDR2 is YYDKDF (reference sequence). The CDR3 is 15 amino acids. V shed 5 bases and J shed 2 bases, with 15 bases lying between them. The CDR3 loop reads CATSPREGRNTEAFF. The CDR3 DNA reads as TGTGCCACCAGCCCAAGGGAGGGCAGAAACACTGAAGCTTTCTTT.

A remark on this clone: Distinct nucleotide sequences in the sample also encode this CDR3. The gene calls are TRBV12-5 and TRBJ1-5, with D tentatively TRBD1 (5 bases). Germline assignment: CDR1 LGHNT and CDR2 FRNRAP. This CDR3 region has 15 residues. Deletions cut 1 base from V and 4 bases from J, with 11 bases between. CDR3 amino acids: CASGLGQGRNQPQHF. The CDR3 nucleotides read TGTGCTAGTGGTTTGGGGCAGGGTCGGAATCAGCCCCAGCATTTT. The variable domain in full, with the rest retrieved from reference TRBV12-5 and TRBJ1-5, is DARVTQTPRHKVTEMGQEVTMRCQPILGHNTVFWYRQTMMQGLELLAYFRNRAPLDDSGMPKDRFSAEMPDATLATLKIQPSEPRDSAVYFCASGLGQGRNQPQHFGDGTRLSIL.

The V call is TRBV5-1, the J call TRBJ1-2; tentatively, D is TRBD1 (5 bases). Germline V gene lookup returns CDR1 SGHRS and CDR2 YFSETQ. This CDR3 is built from 12 residues. Deletions cut 4 bases from V and 4 bases from J, with 8 bases between. As DNA, the CDR3 is TGCGCCAGCAGCGTGGACATCTATGGCTACACCTTC. It specifies CASSVDIYGYTF.

The chain couples TRBV15 to TRBJ1-6; TRBD1 is a possible D gene (5 bases). V lost 2 bases, J lost 7 bases, and 12 bases lay in between. Germline CDR1 reads LNHNV; CDR2 reads YYDKDF (reference sequence). The CDR3 has 15 amino acids. The CDR3 reads CATSRPLWTNSPLHF. CDR3 in DNA: TGTGCCACCAGCAGACCTCTCTGGACAAATTCACCCCTCCACTTT. Together with reference TRBV15 and TRBJ1-6, the CDR3 gives the full variable domain: DAMVIQNPRYQVTQFGKPVTLSCSQTLNHNVMYWYQQKSSQAPKLLFHYYDKDFNNEADTPDNFQSRRPNTSFCFLDIRSPGLGDTAMYLCATSRPLWTNSPLHFGNGTRLTVT.

The V and J genes are TRBV2 and TRBJ2-7, with D unresolved. There are 11 residues in the CDR3. CDR1 SNHLY and CDR2 FYNNEI come from the germline V gene. Trimming left V 0 bases short and J 6 bases short, with 3 bases between. The DNA for the CDR3 is TGTGCCAGCAGTGAAGCCCCCGAGCAGTACTTC. This sequence encodes CASSEAPEQYF. The variable domain in full, completed from reference TRBV2 and TRBJ2-7, reads EPEVTQTPSHQVTQMGQEVILRCVPISNHLYFYWYRQILGQKVEFLVSFYNNEISEKSEIFDDQFSVERPDGSNFTLKIRSTKLEDSAMYFCASSEAPEQYFGPGTRLTVT.

The CDR3 DNA follows: TGTGCCAGCAGCTCCACTAGCGGGGGGCAGTTCTTC. It specifies CASSSTSGGQFF. V and J are TRBV6-6 and TRBJ2-1, with TRBD2 matching over 11 bases. V lost 6 bases to trimming and J lost 12 bases; unmatched junction nucleotides: 4. The CDR3 spans 12 residues. The germline V gene encodes CDR1 MNHNY and CDR2 SVGAGI (reference sequence).

This rearrangement joins TRBV19 to TRBJ1-2; D not certain. CDR1 is LNHDA, CDR2 SQIVND, per germline (reference sequence). V was clipped by 1 base and J by 4 bases, with 13 bases between them. There are 15 residues in the CDR3. The CDR3 protein is CASSIVGRDLYGYTF. The CDR3 bases are TGTGCCAGTAGTATAGTCGGACGAGACCTCTATGGCTACACCTTC.

In its sample, this clone was seen once. V and J are TRBV18 and TRBJ2-1; D may correspond to TRBD1 or TRBD2 (5 bases each). This CDR3 has 16 amino acids. Trimming left V 3 bases short and J 0 bases short, with 12 bases between. Per germline, CDR1 KGHSH and CDR2 LQKENI. CDR3 region: CASSPLQRGSYNEQFF. In DNA, the CDR3 is TGTGCCAGCTCACCCCTCCAGAGGGGCTCCTACAATGAGCAGTTCTTC. Full variable domain (outside the CDR3, taken from reference TRBV18 and TRBJ2-1): NAGVMQNPRHLVRRRGQEARLRCSPMKGHSHVYWYRQLPEEGLKFMVYLQKENIIDESGMPKERFSAEFPKEGPSILRIQQVVRGDSAAYFCASSPLQRGSYNEQFFGPGTRLTVL.

This chain connects TRBV4-1 to TRBJ2-7; TRBD2 is a possible D gene (6 bases). V was cut by 0 bases and J by 0 bases, with 9 bases left in between. The CDR3 is made up of 15 amino acids. CDR1 is MGHRA and CDR2 is YSYEKL in the germline V gene. In nucleotides, the CDR3 is TGCGCCAGCAGCCAAGAACGGGAGAGCTCCTACGAGCAGTACTTC. This gives the protein CASSQERESSYEQYF.

The chain uses TRBV6-6 and TRBJ1-5; 7 bases are shared with TRBD1. The CDR3 totals 13 residues. Germline CDR1 is MNHNY and CDR2 is SVGAGI (reference sequence). The junction had 10 bases not matched to a gene; V was cut back by 10 bases and J by 7 bases. The CDR3 here is CATEGTASQPQHF. CDR3 in DNA: TGTGCCACGGAGGGGACAGCCAGCCAGCCCCAGCATTTT.

The rearrangement links TRBV19 to TRBJ2-2, with TRBD2 identical over 10 bases. J lost 4 bases, V lost 2 bases, and 1 base had no gene match. Per the germline V gene, CDR1 is LNHDA and CDR2 is SQIVND (reference sequence). The CDR3 sequence is 15 residues long. For the CDR3, the DNA is TGTGCCAGTAGTATAACTAGCGGGGTCACCGGGGAGCTGTTTTTT. Amino acid sequence: CASSITSGVTGELFF.

The V and J genes are TRBV29-1 and TRBJ1-2, with D maybe TRBD1 (5 bases). The germline gives CDR1 SQVTM, CDR2 ANQGSEA. Trimming stripped 1 base from V and 6 bases from J, with 9 bases between. CDR3 length: 12 amino acids. As DNA, the CDR3 is TGCAGCGTTGAAGCAGGGAATAATGGCTACACCTTC. Amino acid sequence: CSVEAGNNGYTF.

V and J are TRBV14 and TRBJ1-1; weak D call: TRBD1 (5 bases). Trimming cost V 4 bases and J 0 bases, with 18 bases left between them. In germline, CDR1 is SGHDN, CDR2 FVKESK. The CDR3 is made up of 17 amino acids. The DNA of the CDR3 is TGTGCCAGCAGCCCGTCGTGGGTGGCAGGGATGAACACTGAAGCTTTCTTT. Residues: CASSPSWVAGMNTEAFF.

The chain employs TRBV13 and TRBJ2-7; D is ambiguous. CDR1 is PRHDT, CDR2 FYEKMQ, per germline (reference sequence). CDR3 length: 13 amino acids. Trimming removed 7 bases at V and 4 bases at J, with 14 bases between. In nucleotides, the CDR3 is TGTGCCAGCAAGTGGAAAGGGAAGTACGAGCAGTACTTC. Amino acids: CASKWKGKYEQYF.

This clone was seen once. V usage is TRBV9 and J usage is TRBJ1-1; 7 bases match TRBD1. The CDR3 consists of 14 residues. Germline V CDR1 and CDR2: SGDLS, YYNGEE. The J segment lost 3 bases and the V segment lost 3 bases, leaving 5 bases of the junction unmatched. CDR3 nucleotides: TGTGCCAGCAGCGCGAGAGGACAGGACACTGAAGCTTTCTTT. Translation: CASSARGQDTEAFF. Full variable domain (remainder filled in from reference TRBV9 and TRBJ1-1): DSGVTQTPKHLITATGQRVTLRCSPRSGDLSVYWYQQSLDQGLQFLIQYYNGEERAKGNILERFSAQQFPDLHSELNLSSLELGDSALYFCASSARGQDTEAFFGQGTRLTVV.

The chain carries TRBV18 and TRBJ2-7; D remains ambiguous. This CDR3 has 12 amino acids. CDR1 KGHSH and CDR2 LQKENI come from the germline V gene. Trimming took 2 bases from V and 1 from J, leaving 3 bases between them. The CDR3 DNA is TGTGCCAGCTCACCAAGTTCCTACGAGCAGTACTTC. Translation: CASSPSSYEQYF.

The rearrangement links TRBV6-5 to TRBJ1-1; no firm D call. The CDR3 is 14 amino acids. The V and J ends lost 3 bases and 0 bases respectively, with 8 bases between them. Germline CDR1 is MNHEY and CDR2 is SVGAGI. The CDR3 loop is CASSYSELNTEAFF. Here the CDR3 DNA reads TGTGCCAGCAGTTATTCCGAGCTGAACACTGAAGCTTTCTTT.

A word on this clone: The same CDR3 can be traced to other DNA sequences in this sample. The chain combines TRBV2 with TRBJ2-1; D is unclear. The ends were cut back, 4 bases at V and 4 bases at J, with 2 bases in the middle. The germline CDR1 and CDR2 sequences are SNHLY and FYNNEI. CDR3 length equals 11 residues. The CDR3: CASSGYNEQFF. The CDR3 DNA follows: TGTGCCAGCAGTGGATACAATGAGCAGTTCTTC.

CDR3 sequence reads: CASSPGQPPYNEQFF. The CDR3 coding sequence is TGTGCCAGCAGTCCGGGACAGCCCCCGTACAATGAGCAGTTCTTC. The chain combines TRBV7-3 with TRBJ2-1, with 7 nucleotides matching TRBD1. CDR1 is SGHTA and CDR2 is FQGTGA in the germline V gene. The junction had 9 bases not matched to a gene; V was cut back by 6 bases and J by 4 bases. This CDR3 is 15 amino acids long. Based on the CDR3 plus reference TRBV7-3 and TRBJ2-1, the full variable domain is GAGVSQTPSNKVTEKGKYVELRCDPISGHTALYWYRQSLGQGPEFLIYFQGTGAADDSGLPNDRFFAVRPEGSVSTLKIQRTERGDSAVYLCASSPGQPPYNEQFFGPGTRLTVL.

The chain joins TRBV6-5 to TRBJ1-1; 7 nucleotides align to TRBD1. CDR1 and CDR2 (germline): MNHEY, SVGAGI. The CDR3 runs to 14 residues. V shed 2 bases and J 3 bases; nucleotides not matched to a gene: 3. The CDR3 nucleotides read TGTGCCAGCAGTTACGTACAGGGGTACACTGAAGCTTTCTTT. The encoded protein is CASSYVQGYTEAFF.

The chain recombines TRBV6-5 with TRBJ1-5; D unresolved. The V end lost 3 bases, the J end lost 0 bases, and 9 bases lay between the germline ends. The germline gives CDR1 MNHEY, CDR2 SVGAGI. The CDR3 runs 15 residues. CDR3: CASSYEGYSNQPQHF. CDR3 DNA sequence: TGTGCCAGCAGTTATGAAGGGTATAGCAATCAGCCCCAGCATTTT.

The chain joins TRBV27 to TRBJ1-5, with 8 positions matching TRBD1. The CDR3 covers 15 residues. V lost 3 bases and J lost 7; bases outside the gene matches: 8. Germline CDR1 MNHEY, CDR2 SMNVEV (reference sequence). This CDR3 is CASSFGTGGEQPQHF. For the CDR3, the DNA is TGTGCCAGCAGTTTCGGGACAGGCGGGGAACAGCCCCAGCATTTT.

This clone has just one count. Other DNA sequences of this sample code for an identical CDR3. The chain employs TRBV6-5 and TRBJ1-2, with TRBD1 matching 11 bases. Germline CDR1 is MNHEY and CDR2 is SVGAGI. The CDR3 contains 15 residues. V lost 6 bases, J lost 2 bases, and 5 bases stayed unmatched. CDR3: CASRAGQGANYGYTF. In nucleotides, the CDR3 is TGTGCCAGCAGAGCCGGACAGGGGGCAAACTATGGCTACACCTTC.